This TCR beta chain appears in the sequencing data of a study of tumour-infiltrating T cells in Burkitt lymphoma. On the study more broadly: This cohort included all epidemiological subtypes of Burkitt lymphoma. Repertoire clonality predicted overall and progression-free survival.

The trim removed 3 bases at V and 5 bases at J, leaving 9 bases unmatched. The germline V gene encodes CDR1 SNHLY and CDR2 FYNNEI. The CDR3 length is 15 residues. Only a few counts were recorded for this clone. Antigen: not known. The data were produced by immunoSEQ multiplex PCR, yet TCRdb's version contains in-frame clones alone and is incomplete. Among around 2,500 clones listed, roughly 15% were seen once. Findings and limits, study-wide: Many Burkitt lymphoma patients shared several public clonotypes.

The clonotype was recovered from a human donor with Burkitt lymphoma. The chain carries TRBV2 and TRBJ2-7; 8 nucleotides agree with TRBD1. Sequenced material: tumor tissue. The CDR3 DNA reads as TGTGCCAGCAGTGAGGTTTCAGGGGACAGGAACGAGCAGTACTTC. It translates to CASSEVSGDRNEQYF.